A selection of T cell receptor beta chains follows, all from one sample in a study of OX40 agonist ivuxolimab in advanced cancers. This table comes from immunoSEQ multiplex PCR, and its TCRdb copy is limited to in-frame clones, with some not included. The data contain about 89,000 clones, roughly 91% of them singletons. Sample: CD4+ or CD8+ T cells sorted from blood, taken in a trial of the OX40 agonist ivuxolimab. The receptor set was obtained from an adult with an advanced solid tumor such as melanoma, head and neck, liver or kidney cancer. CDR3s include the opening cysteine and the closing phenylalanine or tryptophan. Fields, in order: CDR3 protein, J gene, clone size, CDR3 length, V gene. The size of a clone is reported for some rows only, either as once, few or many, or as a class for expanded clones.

CDR3aa: CAWRGLAVNTGELFF
j_gene: TRBJ2-2
abundance: .
len: 15
v_gene: TRBV30

CDR3aa: CASSSPRVGNTEAFF
j_gene: TRBJ1-1
abundance: few
len: 15
v_gene: TRBV19

CDR3aa: CAISESTSYEQYF
j_gene: TRBJ2-7
abundance: .
len: 13
v_gene: TRBV10-3

CDR3aa: CASSFQRDNEQFF
j_gene: TRBJ2-1
abundance: .
len: 13
v_gene: TRBV7-2

CDR3aa: CSVVGLAAYEQYF
j_gene: TRBJ2-7
abundance: .
len: 13
v_gene: TRBV29-1

CDR3aa: CASSGDRGGTEAFF
j_gene: TRBJ1-1
abundance: .
len: 14
v_gene: TRBV5-1

CDR3aa: CASSRRGGQLSDGYTF
j_gene: TRBJ1-2
abundance: .
len: 16
v_gene: TRBV7-9

CDR3aa: CASSSKSERGRTDTQYF
j_gene: TRBJ2-3
abundance: .
len: 17
v_gene: TRBV5-4

CDR3aa: CASSMGYDNEQFF
j_gene: TRBJ2-1
abundance: .
len: 13
v_gene: TRBV19

CDR3aa: CASSQVRSGGAPHF
j_gene: TRBJ2-7
abundance: .
len: 14
v_gene: TRBV14

CDR3aa: CASSPGTDNEQFF
j_gene: TRBJ2-1
abundance: .
len: 13
v_gene: TRBV18

CDR3aa: CASSLRQAQETQYF
j_gene: TRBJ2-5
abundance: .
len: 14
v_gene: TRBV11-2

CDR3aa: CASSLQGDLRGTEAFF
j_gene: TRBJ1-1
abundance: .
len: 16
v_gene: TRBV4-3

CDR3aa: CASSRANYEQYF
j_gene: TRBJ2-7
abundance: .
len: 12
v_gene: TRBV28

CDR3aa: CASSPWGSGSYNEQFF
j_gene: TRBJ2-1
abundance: .
len: 16
v_gene: TRBV5-4

CDR3aa: CASSSLLQAFSGANVLTF
j_gene: TRBJ2-6
abundance: .
len: 18
v_gene: TRBV5-1

CDR3aa: CASSGGQGGGQPQHF
j_gene: TRBJ1-5
abundance: .
len: 15
v_gene: TRBV5-8

CDR3aa: CASSSNLYGYTF
j_gene: TRBJ1-2
abundance: .
len: 12
v_gene: TRBV5-6

CDR3aa: CASSPEATYNEQFF
j_gene: TRBJ2-1
abundance: .
len: 14
v_gene: TRBV5-1

CDR3aa: CASSLVEGEETQYF
j_gene: TRBJ2-5
abundance: .
len: 14
v_gene: TRBV7-9

CDR3aa: CASSSDGSNQPQHF
j_gene: TRBJ1-5
abundance: once
len: 14
v_gene: TRBV7-8

CDR3aa: CASKHGSSYEQYF
j_gene: TRBJ2-7
abundance: once
len: 13
v_gene: TRBV2

CDR3aa: CASRPQDLSYEQYF
j_gene: TRBJ2-7
abundance: .
len: 14
v_gene: TRBV6-5

CDR3aa: CASRKSPYNEQFF
j_gene: TRBJ2-1
abundance: .
len: 13
v_gene: TRBV7-2

CDR3aa: CASSVEQGDHSGNTIYF
j_gene: TRBJ1-3
abundance: .
len: 17
v_gene: TRBV2

CDR3aa: CASSLGRKVAGASYNEQFF
j_gene: TRBJ2-1
abundance: .
len: 19
v_gene: TRBV11-2

CDR3aa: CASSASAGLGYTF
j_gene: TRBJ1-2
abundance: .
len: 13
v_gene: TRBV19

CDR3aa: CASSRDRATYEQYF
j_gene: TRBJ2-7
abundance: .
len: 14
v_gene: TRBV27

CDR3aa: CASSTRFSAYEQYF
j_gene: TRBJ2-7
abundance: .
len: 14
v_gene: TRBV9

CDR3aa: CASSLETLGLGRGQYF
j_gene: TRBJ2-7
abundance: .
len: 16
v_gene: TRBV7-2

CDR3aa: CASSRERDRVQETQYF
j_gene: TRBJ2-5
abundance: .
len: 16
v_gene: TRBV4-3

CDR3aa: CASRDLGRVFIGYTF
j_gene: TRBJ1-2
abundance: .
len: 15
v_gene: TRBV6-6

CDR3aa: CASSNRGADTQYF
j_gene: TRBJ2-3
abundance: .
len: 13
v_gene: TRBV5-6

CDR3aa: CASSSPRGSSSYEQYF
j_gene: TRBJ2-7
abundance: .
len: 16
v_gene: TRBV7-9

CDR3aa: CASSADTNTEAFF
j_gene: TRBJ1-1
abundance: once
len: 13
v_gene: TRBV9

CDR3aa: CASSATRTVNTEAFF
j_gene: TRBJ1-1
abundance: once
len: 15
v_gene: TRBV5-6

CDR3aa: CASSYGTDSYNEQFF
j_gene: TRBJ2-1
abundance: few
len: 15
v_gene: TRBV6-5

CDR3aa: CASSLSRPQHF
j_gene: TRBJ1-5
abundance: .
len: 11
v_gene: TRBV28

CDR3aa: CASSPDWDRGEQYF
j_gene: TRBJ2-7
abundance: .
len: 14
v_gene: TRBV9

CDR3aa: CAWSVGGAFGEQYF
j_gene: TRBJ2-7
abundance: .
len: 14
v_gene: TRBV30

CDR3aa: CASSAPNEQFF
j_gene: TRBJ2-1
abundance: .
len: 11
v_gene: TRBV11-2

CDR3aa: CASSLPQGDSYEQYF
j_gene: TRBJ2-7
abundance: .
len: 15
v_gene: TRBV5-1

CDR3aa: CASSEPGGQPQHF
j_gene: TRBJ1-5
abundance: .
len: 13
v_gene: TRBV25-1

CDR3aa: CASSQTGGNQPQHF
j_gene: TRBJ1-5
abundance: .
len: 14
v_gene: TRBV4-1

CDR3aa: CATGPKTGANYGYTF
j_gene: TRBJ1-2
abundance: .
len: 15
v_gene: TRBV5-1

CDR3aa: CASSWGAGVTEAFF
j_gene: TRBJ1-1
abundance: .
len: 14
v_gene: TRBV28